The entry that follows covers one T cell receptor (beta chain) sequence. The antigen is unknown. This sample was included in a study of cytomegalovirus exposure and HLA in healthy donors. V was pared by 0 bases and J by 1 base, with 11 bases between. Germline assignment: CDR1 SGHRS and CDR2 YFSETQ. The CDR3 spans 15 residues. Libraries were prepared by immunoSEQ multiplex PCR; TCRdb keeps only in-frame clonotypes and omits some of them. The sample records hundreds of thousands of clones, roughly 80% being singletons. General study results and limits: Most TCR sequences were uncommon, yet certain public TCRs appeared in many donors. Researchers catalogued some 160 TCR beta chains as cytomegalovirus-associated. Per published reports, the classifier diagnosed cytomegalovirus status with high specificity and sensitivity. A later analysis found first-cohort TCR clusters tended to co-occur in the approximately 110 validation repertoires.

The source material was PBMCs. This receptor was obtained from a woman aged 18-35 years in good health and CMV-seronegative. The J gene is TRBJ2-7, the V gene TRBV5-1; no clear D gene. The CDR3 is CASSLDVGPSYEQYF. The DNA of the CDR3 is TGCGCCAGCAGCTTGGATGTTGGCCCTTCCTACGAGCAGTACTTC.